This T cell receptor beta chain was sequenced during a study of cytomegalovirus exposure and HLA in healthy donors. Study in general: Sequencing of about 179 million T cells in an earlier analysis found around 110 million unique TCR beta sequences.

Primers included in the PCR were 60 Vbeta and 13 Jbeta primers. The assay was immunoSEQ multiplex PCR, and TCRdb's table has in-frame clones only and misses some. The repertoire table contains 170,000 or so clones. This CDR3 is 15 amino acids long. With 1 base clipped from V and 2 bases from J, the junction kept 5 bases outside the gene matches. Germline V CDR1 and CDR2: SGHTA, FQGNSA. Turning to this clone: The antigen is not known.

Study conclusions and caveats: V segments that were indistinguishable, TRBV6-2 and TRBV6-3 among them, were omitted from analysis. Serostatus for CMV was the only available immune exposure information. DRB1 had the most TCR associations and HLA-C the fewest, a later analysis found, with rates varying by HLA locus.

Sequenced sample: PBMCs. The clonotype was recovered from a man aged 25-45 years in good health and CMV-seronegative. The chain has TRBV7-2 and TRBJ2-7; 7 bases agree with TRBD2. CDR3 coding DNA: TGTGCCAGCAGCTTAGGACGGGAGGCCGCCTACGAGCAGTACTTC. Translated, it gives CASSLGREAAYEQYF.